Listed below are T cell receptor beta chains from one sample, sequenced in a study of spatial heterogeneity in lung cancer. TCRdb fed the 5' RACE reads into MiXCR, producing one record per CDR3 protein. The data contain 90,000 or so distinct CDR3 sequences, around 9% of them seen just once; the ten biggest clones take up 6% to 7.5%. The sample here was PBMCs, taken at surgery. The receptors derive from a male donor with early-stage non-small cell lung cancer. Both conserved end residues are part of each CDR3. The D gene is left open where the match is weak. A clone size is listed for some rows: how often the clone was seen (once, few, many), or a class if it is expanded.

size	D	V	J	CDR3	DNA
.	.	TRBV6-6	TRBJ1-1	CASSYSMNEAFF	TGTGCCAGCAGTTACTCGATGAATGAAGCTTTCTTT
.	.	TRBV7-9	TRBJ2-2	CASSLDWNEELFF	TGTGCCAGCAGCCTGGACTGGAACGAGGAGCTGTTTTTT
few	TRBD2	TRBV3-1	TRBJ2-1	CASSYSLAGGPYNEQFF	TGTGCCAGCAGCTACTCACTAGCGGGAGGGCCCTACAATGAGCAGTTCTTC
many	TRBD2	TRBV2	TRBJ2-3	CASRRTQGGDTQYF	TGTGCCAGCAGACGGACTCAGGGAGGGGATACGCAGTATTTT
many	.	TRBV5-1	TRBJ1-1	CASSLDTGTEAFF	TGCGCCAGCAGCTTGGATACGGGAACTGAAGCTTTCTTT
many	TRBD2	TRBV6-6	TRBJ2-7	CASSYPGLAGGPSYEQYF	TGTGCCAGCAGTTACCCCGGACTAGCGGGAGGGCCCTCCTACGAGCAGTACTTC
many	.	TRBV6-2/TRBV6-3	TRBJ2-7	CASSYAPGETYEQYF	TGTGCCAGCAGCTACGCCCCCGGGGAGACCTACGAGCAGTACTTC
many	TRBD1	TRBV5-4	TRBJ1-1	CASSTGTGREAFF	TGTGCCAGCAGCACCGGGACAGGAAGAGAAGCTTTCTTT
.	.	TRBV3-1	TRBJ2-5	CASSQSSQVYETQYF	TGTGCCAGCAGCCAATCTTCACAGGTCTATGAGACCCAGTACTTC
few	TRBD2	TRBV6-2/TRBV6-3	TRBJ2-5	CASSYGGGAQETQYF	TGTGCCAGCAGTTACGGCGGGGGGGCGCAGGAGACCCAGTACTTC
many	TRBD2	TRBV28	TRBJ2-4	CASRDSGRKPLAKNIQYF	TGTGCCAGCAGGGATAGCGGGAGAAAACCCCTAGCCAAAAACATTCAGTACTTC
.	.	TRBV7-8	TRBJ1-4	CASSLAGRGGEKLFF	TGTGCCAGCAGCTTAGCTGGTCGGGGTGGGGAAAAACTGTTTTTT
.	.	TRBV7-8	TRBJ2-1	CASRVAGRSYNEQFF	TGTGCCAGCAGGGTTGCGGGTCGCTCCTACAATGAGCAGTTCTTC
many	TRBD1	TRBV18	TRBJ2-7	CASSPKTGPYEQYF	TGTGCCAGCTCACCAAAGACAGGGCCCTACGAGCAGTACTTC
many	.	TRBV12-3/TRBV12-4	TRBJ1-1	CASSLGSSKGYTEAFF	TGTGCCAGCAGTTTAGGGAGCAGCAAGGGGTACACTGAAGCTTTCTTT
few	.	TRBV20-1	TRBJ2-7	CSASPAGDSYEQYF	TGCAGTGCTAGCCCAGCGGGCGACTCCTACGAGCAGTACTTC
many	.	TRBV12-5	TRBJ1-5	CASGFKVVGQPQHF	TGTGCTAGTGGTTTCAAGGTGGTCGGTCAGCCCCAGCATTTT
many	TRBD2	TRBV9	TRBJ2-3	CASSPRTSARDTQYF	TGTGCCAGCAGCCCCCGGACTAGCGCCAGGGATACGCAGTATTTT
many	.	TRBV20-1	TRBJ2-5	CSASPLLGIQETQYF	TGCAGTGCTAGTCCCCTCCTAGGAATCCAAGAGACCCAGTACTTC
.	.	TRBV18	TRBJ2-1	CASSGEYNEQFF	TGTGCCAGCTCGGGGGAATACAATGAGCAGTTCTTC
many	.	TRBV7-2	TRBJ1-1	CASSLGGVGPEAFF	TGTGCCAGCAGCTTAGGAGGGGTTGGCCCTGAAGCTTTCTTT
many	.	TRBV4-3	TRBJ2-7	CASSQSKGYEQYF	TGCGCCAGCAGCCAATCCAAGGGCTACGAGCAGTACTTC
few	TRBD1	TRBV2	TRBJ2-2	CASSEGPQGDTGELFF	TGTGCCAGCAGTGAGGGACCTCAGGGGGACACCGGGGAGCTGTTTTTT
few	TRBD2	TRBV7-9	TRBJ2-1	CASSQFGLAGVDDEQFF	TGTGCCAGCAGCCAGTTTGGACTAGCGGGAGTTGACGATGAGCAGTTCTTC
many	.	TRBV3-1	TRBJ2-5	CASSRPQETQYF	TGTGCCAGCAGCCGCCCACAAGAGACCCAGTACTTC
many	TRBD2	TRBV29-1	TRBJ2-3	CSVTGLAGVTDTQYF	TGCAGCGTTACGGGACTAGCGGGAGTAACAGATACGCAGTATTTT
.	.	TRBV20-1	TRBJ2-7	CSATGSYEQYF	TGCAGTGCTACAGGTTCCTACGAGCAGTACTTC
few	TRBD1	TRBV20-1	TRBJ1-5	CSASLGTGHQPQHF	TGCAGTGCTAGCCTCGGGACAGGGCATCAGCCCCAGCATTTT
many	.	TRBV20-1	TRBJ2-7	CSARDVVRETAYEQYF	TGCAGTGCTAGAGATGTGGTAAGGGAGACAGCCTACGAGCAGTACTTC
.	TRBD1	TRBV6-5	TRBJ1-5	CASSLGQGDQPQHF	TGTGCCAGCAGTCTCGGACAGGGCGATCAGCCCCAGCATTTT
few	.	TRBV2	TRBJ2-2	CASRLSGDLGELFF	TGTGCCAGCAGGCTGTCAGGGGATCTGGGGGAGCTGTTTTTT
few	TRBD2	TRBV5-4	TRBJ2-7	CASSLEREYYEQYF	TGTGCCAGCAGCTTGGAGCGGGAGTACTACGAGCAGTACTTC
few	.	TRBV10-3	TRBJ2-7	CAISDGGRRHEQYF	TGTGCCATCAGTGATGGGGGAAGGAGGCACGAGCAGTACTTC
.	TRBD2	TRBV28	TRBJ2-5	CASRTGGLGEETQYF	TGTGCCAGCCGAACGGGGGGACTAGGGGAAGAGACCCAGTACTTC
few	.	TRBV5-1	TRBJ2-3	CASSEAGHGADTQYF	TGCGCCAGCAGCGAGGCGGGACATGGCGCAGATACGCAGTATTTT
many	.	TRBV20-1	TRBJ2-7	CSAAGLYEQYF	TGCAGTGCCGCCGGCCTCTACGAGCAGTACTTC
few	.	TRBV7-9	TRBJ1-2	CASSFSEGGYTF	TGTGCCAGCAGCTTTTCCGAAGGGGGCTACACCTTC
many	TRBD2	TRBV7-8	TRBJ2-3	CASSLELAGAGDTQYF	TGTGCCAGCAGCTTAGAACTAGCGGGAGCCGGAGATACGCAGTATTTT
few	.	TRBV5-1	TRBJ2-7	CASSLGQDPQLGYEQYF	TGCGCCAGCAGCTTGGGACAGGATCCACAGTTGGGCTACGAGCAGTACTTC
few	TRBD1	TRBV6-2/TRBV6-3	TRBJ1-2	CASSGTGAHGYTF	TGTGCCAGCAGCGGGACAGGAGCTCATGGCTACACCTTC
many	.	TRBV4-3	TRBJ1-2	CASSQDLEGYGYTF	TGCGCCAGCAGCCAAGATCTGGAGGGCTATGGCTACACCTTC
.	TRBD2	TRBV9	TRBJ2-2	CASSVAYRLADNTGELFF	TGTGCCAGCAGCGTAGCATATCGACTAGCGGACAACACCGGGGAGCTGTTTTTT
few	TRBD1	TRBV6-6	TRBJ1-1	CASSYVGQEAFF	TGTGCCAGCAGTTACGTGGGACAGGAAGCTTTCTTT
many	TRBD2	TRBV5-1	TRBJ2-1	CASSLVVAGPYNEQFF	TGCGCCAGCAGCTTGGTAGTAGCGGGTCCATACAATGAGCAGTTCTTC
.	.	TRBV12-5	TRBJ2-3	CASGPTRRRTDTQYF	TGTGCTAGTGGACCTACCCGGAGGCGAACAGATACGCAGTATTTT
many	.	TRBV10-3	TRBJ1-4	CAISGGQGEKLFF	TGTGCCATCAGCGGCGGACAAGGCGAAAAACTGTTTTTT
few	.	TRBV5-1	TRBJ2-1	CASSLRTEYNEQFF	TGCGCCAGCAGCTTGCGGACAGAATACAATGAGCAGTTCTTC
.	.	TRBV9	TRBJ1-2	CASSVEADPNYGYTF	TGTGCCAGCAGCGTAGAGGCAGACCCTAACTATGGCTACACCTTC
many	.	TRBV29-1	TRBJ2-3	CSVAQRTYPMGDTQYF	TGCAGCGTTGCCCAGCGGACCTACCCGATGGGAGATACGCAGTATTTT
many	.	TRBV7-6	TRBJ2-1	CASSPSYNEQFF	TGTGCCAGCAGCCCGTCCTACAATGAGCAGTTCTTC
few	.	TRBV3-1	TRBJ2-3	CASSQRAGKGADTQYF	TGTGCCAGCAGTCAAAGAGCTGGGAAGGGCGCAGATACGCAGTATTTT
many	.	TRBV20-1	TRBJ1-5	CSARDRAGAQPQHF	TGCAGTGCTAGAGATCGGGCAGGGGCTCAGCCCCAGCATTTT
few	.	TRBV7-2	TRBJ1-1	CASSSRRTRYLNTEAFF	TGTGCCAGCAGCTCCCGTAGAACACGCTATCTGAACACTGAAGCTTTCTTT
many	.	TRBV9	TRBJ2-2	CASSVQARIKNTGELFF	TGTGCCAGCAGCGTTCAAGCCCGAATTAAGAACACCGGGGAGCTGTTTTTT
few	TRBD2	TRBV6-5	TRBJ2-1	CASSYSTSGGREQFF	TGTGCCAGCAGTTACTCGACTAGCGGGGGGCGGGAGCAGTTCTTC
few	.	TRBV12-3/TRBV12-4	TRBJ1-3	CASSFGRSALGGNTIYF	TGTGCCAGCAGTTTTGGAAGGTCGGCGCTGGGGGGAAACACCATATATTTT
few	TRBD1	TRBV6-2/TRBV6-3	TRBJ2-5	CASSYHAMGTGRQETQYF	TGTGCCAGCAGTTACCACGCCATGGGGACAGGGCGCCAAGAGACCCAGTACTTC
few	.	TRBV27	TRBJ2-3	CASSLGRATTDTQYF	TGTGCCAGCAGTTTGGGCAGGGCCACCACAGATACGCAGTATTTT
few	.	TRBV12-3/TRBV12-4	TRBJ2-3	CASSLIRADTQYF	TGTGCCAGCAGTTTAATCAGGGCAGATACGCAGTATTTT
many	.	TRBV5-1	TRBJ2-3	CASSLGQPGDTQYF	TGCGCCAGCAGCTTGGGACAACCCGGAGATACGCAGTATTTT